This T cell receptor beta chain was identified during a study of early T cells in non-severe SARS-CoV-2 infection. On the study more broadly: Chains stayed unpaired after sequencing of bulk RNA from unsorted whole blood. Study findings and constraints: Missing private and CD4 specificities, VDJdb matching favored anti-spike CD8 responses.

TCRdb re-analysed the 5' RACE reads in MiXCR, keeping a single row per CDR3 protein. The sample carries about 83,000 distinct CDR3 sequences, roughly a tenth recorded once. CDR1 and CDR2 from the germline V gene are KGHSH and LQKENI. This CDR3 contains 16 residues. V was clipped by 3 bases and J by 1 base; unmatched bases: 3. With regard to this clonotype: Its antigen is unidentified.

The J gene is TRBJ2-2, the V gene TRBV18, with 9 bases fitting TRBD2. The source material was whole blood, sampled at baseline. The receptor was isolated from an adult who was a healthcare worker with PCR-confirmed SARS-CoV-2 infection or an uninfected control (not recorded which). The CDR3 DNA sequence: TGTGCCAGCTCACCTCAAGCGGGAGGGAACACCGGGGAGCTGTTTTTT. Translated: CASSPQAGGNTGELFF.